Each of the 32 T cell receptor beta chains below was sequenced from the same sample in a study of CD8 T cells in ankylosing spondylitis. TCRdb reprocessed the 5' RACE reads via MiXCR and lists one record per CDR3 protein. The sample lists 180,000 or so distinct CDR3 sequences, approximately 10% occurring once. Material: blood, either unsorted or a sorted T cell fraction (not recorded which). All receptors come from a male donor with ankylosing spondylitis or in good health (not recorded which).

This clonotype was recorded at least ten times. V and J are TRBV2 and TRBJ2-5; D possibly uses TRBD1 or TRBD2 (6 bases each). The CDR3 spans 16 residues. Germline V gene sequence: CDR1 SNHLY, CDR2 FYNNEI. Trimming pared 5 bases from V and 5 bases from J, leaving 21 bases between. The CDR3 bases are TGTGCCAGCAGTCCGGACGGACAGCCTGGGAGGGAGACCCAGTACTTC. Translation gives CASSPDGQPGRETQYF.

This clonotype came up many times. Here the CDR3 reads CASSYTGNTEAFF. DNA of the CDR3: TGTGCCAGCAGTTATACAGGGAACACTGAAGCTTTCTTT. The gene calls are TRBV6-5 and TRBJ1-1, with D tentatively TRBD1 (5 bases). V dropped 3 bases and J dropped 1 base, with 6 bases sitting between them. Per germline, CDR1 MNHEY and CDR2 SVGAGI. This CDR3 contains 13 residues.

The chain has TRBV20-1 and TRBJ2-7, with TRBD1 as a possible D gene (5 bases). CDR1 is DFQATT, CDR2 SNEGSKA, per germline (reference sequence). The CDR3 is 13 amino acids. The ends were cut back, 2 bases at V and 3 bases at J, with 11 bases in the middle. CDR3 residues: CSARRVGLYEQYF. DNA for the CDR3: TGCAGTGCTAGACGGGTGGGGCTCTACGAGCAGTACTTC.

This chain connects TRBV29-1 to TRBJ2-1, with TRBD2 as a possible D gene (6 bases). V lost 5 bases to trimming and J lost 3 bases, with 11 bases between them. This CDR3 is built from 13 residues. Germline loops: CDR1 SQVTM, CDR2 ANQGSEA. The CDR3 sequence is CSVPGTHYNEQFF. CDR3 bases: TGCAGCGTTCCCGGGACTCACTACAATGAGCAGTTCTTC.

This chain links TRBV7-6 with TRBJ2-7; perhaps TRBD1 as D (5 bases). CDR3 length: 13 residues. V was clipped by 5 bases and J by 5 bases, with 13 bases between them. The germline V gene encodes CDR1 SGHVS and CDR2 FNYEAQ. CDR3 sequence: CASSRDSFDEQYF. CDR3 DNA: TGTGCCAGCAGCCGCGACAGTTTCGACGAGCAGTACTTC.

This clonotype was recorded at least ten times. The chain employs TRBV19 and TRBJ2-3; 11 bases match TRBD2. The trim removed 5 bases at V and 5 bases at J, leaving 6 bases unmatched. The CDR3 consists of 15 residues. CDR1 and CDR2 (germline): LNHDA, SQIVND (reference sequence). The CDR3 protein is CASSAPGLAEDTQYF. CDR3 DNA sequence: TGTGCCAGTAGTGCTCCGGGACTAGCGGAAGATACGCAGTATTTT. Based on the CDR3 plus reference TRBV19 and TRBJ2-3, the full variable domain is DGGITQSPKYLFRKEGQNVTLSCEQNLNHDAMYWYRQDPGQGLRLIYYSQIVNDFQKGDIAEGYSVSREKKESFPLTVTSAQKNPTAFYLCASSAPGLAEDTQYFGPGTRLTVL.

In this sample, this clonotype turned up many times. The J gene is TRBJ2-5, the V gene TRBV20-1; tentatively, D is TRBD1 (6 bases). With 6 bases removed from V and 2 bases from J, the gap between germline ends came to 19 bases. This CDR3 contains 15 residues. Germline V CDR1 and CDR2: DFQATT, SNEGSKA (reference sequence). CDR3 nucleotide sequence: TGCAGTGCAACCCCCCTGTGGCAGGGGCAAGAGACCCAGTACTTC. Translation: CSATPLWQGQETQYF.

This clonotype was counted ten times or more. This rearrangement joins TRBV7-2 to TRBJ2-3; perhaps TRBD2 as D (5 bases). The V end lost 6 bases, the J end lost 6 bases, and 10 bases lay between the germline ends. There are 12 residues in the CDR3. Per the germline V gene, CDR1 is SGHTA and CDR2 is FQGNSA. CDR3 region: CASSRGGDTQYF. The CDR3 coding sequence is TGTGCCAGCAGTCGTGGCGGGGATACGCAGTATTTT.

This clonotype was found a few times. This chain uses TRBV6-6 with TRBJ2-5; TRBD2 might be the D (5 bases). Trimming cost V 7 bases and J 1 base, with 13 bases left between them. Germline V gives CDR1 MNHNY, CDR2 SVGAGI (reference sequence). There are 14 residues in the CDR3. CDR3 protein: CASNRGQLQETQYF. The CDR3 DNA sequence: TGTGCCAGCAACAGAGGGCAGCTCCAAGAGACCCAGTACTTC.

This chain uses TRBV14 with TRBJ2-7, with D hard to call. This CDR3 region has 16 residues. V was trimmed by 8 bases and J by 0 bases, leaving 20 bases between them. Germline CDR1 SGHDN, CDR2 FVKESK. CDR3 nucleotide sequence: TGTGCCAGCTCCCGGAGACGGGCAGTTGACTCCTACGAGCAGTACTTC. Its protein is CASSRRRAVDSYEQYF.

This clonotype was seen a few times. This sequence joins TRBV7-9 and TRBJ2-1; perhaps D is TRBD1 or TRBD2 (5 bases each). Trimming removed 10 bases from V and 4 bases from J, with 11 bases in between. Germline V gives CDR1 SEHNR, CDR2 FQNEAQ (reference sequence). The CDR3 is 12 residues long. CDR3: CATGDRYNEQFF. The DNA for the CDR3 is TGTGCCACTGGGGACCGTTACAATGAGCAGTTCTTC.

The sample holds many counts of this clonotype. This rearrangement joins TRBV20-1 to TRBJ1-2; weak D call: TRBD1 (5 bases). In germline, CDR1 is DFQATT, CDR2 SNEGSKA (reference sequence). With 6 bases removed from V and 4 bases from J, the gap between germline ends came to 18 bases. This CDR3 has 14 amino acids. Written as DNA, the CDR3 is TGCAGTGCCCAGGGACTTCTCCTAAGCTATGGCTACACCTTC. As protein: CSAQGLLLSYGYTF.

This clonotype showed up many times. This chain joins TRBV27 and TRBJ2-3, with 10 bases fitting TRBD2. The CDR3 contains 17 residues. V gave up 2 bases and J gave up 5 bases; unmatched junction bases: 10. Germline assignment: CDR1 MNHEY and CDR2 SMNVEV (reference sequence). The CDR3 DNA sequence: TGTGCCAGCAGTTTAGCCCCCCCCCAGCGGGGGGGAGATACGCAGTATTTT. This encodes CASSLAPPQRGGDTQYF.

The sample holds many counts of this clonotype. The gene calls are TRBV5-1 and TRBJ1-4, with TRBD1 matching over 7 bases. The CDR3 has 14 amino acids. J was trimmed by 4 bases and V by 4 bases; bases with no gene match: 4. CDR1 is SGHRS and CDR2 is YFSETQ in the germline V gene. CDR3 amino acids: CASSRDRINEKLFF. For the CDR3, the DNA is TGCGCCAGCAGCAGGGACAGAATTAATGAAAAACTGTTTTTT. The full variable domain, its missing parts supplied by reference TRBV5-1 and TRBJ1-4, is KAGVTQTPRYLIKTRGQQVTLSCSPISGHRSVSWYQQTPGQGLQFLFEYFSETQRNKGNFPGRFSGRQFSNSRSEMNVSTLELGDSALYLCASSRDRINEKLFFGSGTQLSVL.

Turning to this clonotype: This clone may be a read error of a much larger clone one base away. This chain joins TRBV6-2 or TRBV6-3 and TRBJ2-4; the D gene is possibly TRBD1 (6 bases). The CDR3 spans 14 residues. Germline V CDR1 and CDR2: MNHEY, SVGEGT. For the CDR3, the DNA is TGTACCAGCAGCGTCGGACAGGCCAAAAACATTCAGTACTTC. Translating gives CTSSVGQAKNIQYF.

This clonotype was counted a few times. This chain uses TRBV28 with TRBJ2-3; 7 nucleotides agree with TRBD1. The CDR3 runs to 13 residues. V was pared by 7 bases and J by 6 bases, with 7 bases of the junction left unmatched. CDR1 is MDHEN, CDR2 SYDVKM, per germline. In nucleotides, the CDR3 is TGTGCCAGCAAAAGACAGGGTCGTGATACGCAGTATTTT. Its protein is CASKRQGRDTQYF.

Many counts were recorded for this clonotype. The chain is built from TRBV12-3 or TRBV12-4 and TRBJ1-5; D is unresolved. Trimming took off 1 base at V and 3 bases at J, with 7 bases between the two ends. There are 14 residues in the CDR3. The CDR3 nucleotides are TGTGCCAGCAGTTTAGAGGGATCCAATCAGCCCCAGCATTTT. Translated, it gives CASSLEGSNQPQHF.

The rearrangement links TRBV6-2 or TRBV6-3 to TRBJ2-7, with D perhaps TRBD1 (6 bases). Trimming left V 5 bases short and J 6 bases short, with 11 bases between. Germline assignment: CDR1 MNHEY and CDR2 SVGEGT. The CDR3 extends over 12 amino acids. The CDR3 sequence is CASSHQGSEQYF. The CDR3 bases are TGTGCCAGCAGTCACCAGGGGAGCGAGCAGTACTTC.

This clonotype was detected ten times or more. The chain couples TRBV9 to TRBJ2-3; D is possibly TRBD2 (7 bases). The CDR3 extends over 15 amino acids. Trimming took off 0 bases at V and 4 bases at J, with 12 bases between the two ends. CDR1 and CDR2 (germline): SGDLS, YYNGEE. The CDR3 is CASSVGWGGPDTQYF. The CDR3 DNA reads TGTGCCAGCAGCGTAGGGTGGGGGGGCCCAGATACGCAGTATTTT.

At least ten counts were recorded for this clonotype. The chain couples TRBV20-1 to TRBJ2-7; D gene unclear. The V end was cut by 5 bases, the J end by 6 bases, with 14 bases between. Germline V gene data show CDR1 as DFQATT and CDR2 as SNEGSKA (reference sequence). The CDR3 loop spans 12 amino acids. This chain's CDR3 is CSASPGTGEQYF. The CDR3 bases are TGCAGTGCTTCTCCGGGTACTGGCGAGCAGTACTTC.

About this clonotype itself: This may come from a read error, since a much larger clone is one base off. The rearrangement joins TRBV6-2 or TRBV6-3 to TRBJ2-2; a weak D match, TRBD1 (6 bases). This CDR3 has 12 residues. Germline loops: CDR1 MNHEY, CDR2 SVGEGT. CDR3 sequence reads: CASSWDTRELFF. For the CDR3, the DNA is TGTGCCAGCAGTTGGGACACCCGGGAGCTGTTTTTT.

CDR3: CASSRRGQGAKNTEAFF. The CDR3 DNA follows: TGTGCCAGCTCTCGGCGGGGACAGGGGGCTAAAAACACTGAAGCTTTCTTT. V is TRBV12-3 or TRBV12-4 and J is TRBJ1-1, with 12 bases aligning to TRBD1. Trimming at V came to 8 bases and at J to 2 bases, leaving 12 bases not matched to a gene. This CDR3 has 17 residues.

As regards this clonotype: A clone one base away is much larger, so this may be a read error. V usage is TRBV12-3 or TRBV12-4 and J usage is TRBJ1-1; D is ambiguous. This CDR3 spans 11 amino acids. The germline V and J ends were trimmed by 7 bases and 10 bases, with 13 bases remaining between them. The CDR3 sequence is CASKHVSGAFF. The CDR3 region has the DNA TGTGCCAGCAAACACGTATCTGGAGCTTTCTTT.

This clonotype has at least ten counts. The gene calls are TRBV5-1 and TRBJ1-2, with D hard to call. The germline V gene encodes CDR1 SGHRS and CDR2 YFSETQ. Trimming pared 0 bases from V and 4 bases from J, leaving 7 bases between. The CDR3 contains 13 residues. For the CDR3, the DNA is TGCGCCAGCAGCTTGGGGGGTGCCTATGGCTACACCTTC. Its translation: CASSLGGAYGYTF.

The rearrangement links TRBV5-1 to TRBJ2-5; 7 positions agree with TRBD1. CDR1 is SGHRS and CDR2 is YFSETQ in the germline V gene. The V segment lost 2 bases and the J segment 3 bases; nucleotides outside the gene matches: 1. The CDR3 covers 13 residues. CDR3 nucleotide sequence: TGCGCCAGCAGCTTTCAGGGGGAAGAGACCCAGTACTTC. Amino acid sequence: CASSFQGEETQYF.

J is TRBJ2-3 and V is TRBV6-1, with D perhaps assigned TRBD1 or TRBD2 (5 bases each). Trimming stripped 8 bases from V and 3 bases from J, with 24 bases between. The CDR3 is made up of 17 amino acids. The V gene's germline CDR1 is MNHNS and CDR2 SASEGT. CDR3 nucleotide sequence: TGTGCCAGCCCCGGGATGAGGGGCGCCCCCCCAACAGATACGCAGTATTTT. This codes for CASPGMRGAPPTDTQYF.

This clonotype was counted ten times or more. The gene calls are TRBV6-2 or TRBV6-3 and TRBJ1-1; 11 bases line up with TRBD1. The CDR3 consists of 14 residues. Germline CDR1 and CDR2: MNHEY and SVGEGT. Trimming took 7 bases from V and 3 from J; bases not matched to a gene: 4. The CDR3 nucleotides read TGTGCCAGCAAGGGGACAGGGGGGCACACTGAAGCTTTCTTT. Its translation is CASKGTGGHTEAFF.

There are many counts of this clonotype. The CDR3 DNA reads TGTGCCAGCAGCCAAGATCTGGATCAGCCCCAGCATTTT. Its protein product is CASSQDLDQPQHF. The rearrangement joins TRBV4-2 to TRBJ1-5, with D unclear. Trimming pared 0 bases from V and 5 bases from J, leaving 5 bases between. CDR1 LGHNA and CDR2 YNFKEQ come from the germline V gene. CDR3 size: 13 residues.

The table lists this clonotype with many counts. The J gene is TRBJ1-1, the V gene TRBV7-8; no firm D call. CDR1 is SGHVS, CDR2 FQNEAQ, per germline. Trimming stripped 4 bases from V and 3 bases from J, with 12 bases between. The CDR3 length is 14 residues. CDR3 coding DNA: TGTGCCAGCAGCTCCCGGAGTTTGGACACTGAAGCTTTCTTT. This gives the protein CASSSRSLDTEAFF.

This clonotype was seen a few times. The chain carries TRBV29-1 and TRBJ2-5; no reliable D call. The CDR3 has 12 amino acids. The germline V gene encodes CDR1 SQVTM and CDR2 ANQGSEA. Deletions cut 4 bases from V and 3 bases from J, with 9 bases between. The CDR3 protein is CSVGLQEETQYF. The CDR3 nucleotides are TGCAGCGTTGGGCTGCAGGAAGAGACCCAGTACTTC.

This chain uses TRBV14 with TRBJ2-1, with D perhaps matching TRBD2 (6 bases). V lost 5 bases and J lost 5, with 16 bases in between. The CDR3 sequence is 15 residues long. Germline CDR1 is SGHDN and CDR2 is FVKESK. CDR3 amino acids: CASSVGGGGNNEQFF. The CDR3 DNA is TGTGCCAGCAGCGTCGGGGGTGGGGGAAACAATGAGCAGTTCTTC.

This clonotype was detected many times. The chain carries TRBV7-8 and TRBJ1-2, with a weak D call TRBD1 (5 bases). Per germline, CDR1 SGHVS and CDR2 FQNEAQ. This CDR3 contains 13 residues. The germline V and J ends were trimmed by 5 bases and 7 bases, with 14 bases remaining between them. CDR3 amino acids: CASSPLVGAGYTF. CDR3 sequence (DNA): TGTGCCAGCAGCCCCCTGGTAGGGGCTGGCTACACCTTC.